This record covers a single T cell receptor beta chain. Its specificity is not known. The data belong to a study of T-cell reconstitution after alpha-beta-depleted transplantation in children. Study outcomes and limitations: Several hundred graft clones that had expanded were reportedly the source of alpha-beta T cells about two months after transplant. Fresh T-cell production supplied most of the T-cell counts and diversity seen one year after transplant.

Unique molecular identifiers were built into the TCRbeta library. TCRdb reprocessed the PCR reads via MiXCR and lists one record per CDR3 protein. The sample yields under 450,000 distinct CDR3 sequences, 15% to 20% seen once. The sequence was obtained from a boy in the first two years of life who had a stem cell transplant for Wiskott-Aldrich syndrome, so the T cells may come from the graft donor. Sequenced material: PBMCs, mostly from graft donor cells, taken 360 days after TCRalphabeta/CD19-depleted stem cell transplant.

The CDR3: CASSPTSGRANEQFF. The DNA of the CDR3 is TGCGCCAGCAGCCCTACTAGCGGGAGGGCCAATGAGCAGTTCTTC. The gene calls are TRBV4-1 and TRBJ2-1, with 13 bases that match TRBD2. V was clipped by 4 bases and J by 6 bases; unmatched bases: 3. This CDR3 region has 15 residues. Germline-derived CDR1 and CDR2 are MGHRA and YSYEKL.